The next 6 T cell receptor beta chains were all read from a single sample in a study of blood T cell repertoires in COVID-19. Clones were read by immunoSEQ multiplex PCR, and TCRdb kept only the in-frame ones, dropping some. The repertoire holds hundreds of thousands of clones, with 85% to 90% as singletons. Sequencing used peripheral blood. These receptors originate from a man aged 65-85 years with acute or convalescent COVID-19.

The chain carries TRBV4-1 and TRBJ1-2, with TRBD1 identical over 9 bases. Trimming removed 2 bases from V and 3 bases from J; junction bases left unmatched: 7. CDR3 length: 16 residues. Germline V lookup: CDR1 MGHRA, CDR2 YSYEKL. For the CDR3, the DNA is TGCGCCAGCAGCCAACCGGGACAGGGCGTCGACTATGGCTACACCTTC. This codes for CASSQPGQGVDYGYTF.

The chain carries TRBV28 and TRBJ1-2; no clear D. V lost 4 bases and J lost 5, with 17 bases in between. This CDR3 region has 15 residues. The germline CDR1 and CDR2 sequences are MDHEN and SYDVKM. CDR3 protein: CASSSTGFQYYGYTF. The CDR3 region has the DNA TGTGCCAGCAGTTCCACGGGTTTCCAATATTATGGCTACACCTTC.

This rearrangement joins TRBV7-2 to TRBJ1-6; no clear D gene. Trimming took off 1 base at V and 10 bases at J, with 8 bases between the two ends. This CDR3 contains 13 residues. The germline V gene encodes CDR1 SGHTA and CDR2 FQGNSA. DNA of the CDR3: TGTGCCAGCAGCTTAGAAACATGGTCACCCCTCCACTTT. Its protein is CASSLETWSPLHF.

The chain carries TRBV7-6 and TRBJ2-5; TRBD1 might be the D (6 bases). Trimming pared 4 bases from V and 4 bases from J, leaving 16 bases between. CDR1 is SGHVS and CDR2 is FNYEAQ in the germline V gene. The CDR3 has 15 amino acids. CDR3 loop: CASSSGQRWAETQYF. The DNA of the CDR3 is TGTGCCAGCAGCTCCGGACAGCGATGGGCAGAGACCCAGTACTTC.

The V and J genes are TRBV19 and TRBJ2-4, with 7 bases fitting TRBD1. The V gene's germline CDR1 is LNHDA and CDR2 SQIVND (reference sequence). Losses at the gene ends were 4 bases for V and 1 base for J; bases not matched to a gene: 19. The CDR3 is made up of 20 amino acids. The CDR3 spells CASSTTGVSPSEVAKNIQYF. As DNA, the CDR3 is TGTGCCAGTAGTACCACAGGGGTGAGCCCTTCGGAAGTGGCCAAAAACATTCAGTACTTC.

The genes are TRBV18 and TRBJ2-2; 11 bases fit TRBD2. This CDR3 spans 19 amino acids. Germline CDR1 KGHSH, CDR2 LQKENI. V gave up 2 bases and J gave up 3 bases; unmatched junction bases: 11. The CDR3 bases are TGTGCCAGCTCACCATTAGGGCTAGCGGGAGGACCCGACACCGGGGAGCTGTTTTTT. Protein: CASSPLGLAGGPDTGELFF.